This T cell receptor beta chain derives from a study of CD8 T cells in Susac syndrome. Study-level information: Among the sequenced Susac syndrome patients, five or six had active disease while about eight were in remission.

V gave up 4 bases and J gave up 8 bases, with 12 bases separating them. Looked up from germline, CDR1 is SGHAT and CDR2 is FQDESV (reference sequence). There are 13 residues in the CDR3. RNA amounts of about 0.5 to 1 ug underwent reverse transcription with random hexamers. MiXCR was run by TCRdb on the immunoSEQ multiplex PCR reads, yielding one entry per CDR3 protein. The table lists around 170,000 distinct CDR3 sequences, almost 96% of them singletons. The sequencing sample was made of CD4+ T cells from PBMCs. This TCR came from a human donor with Susac syndrome. This rearrangement joins TRBV11-1 to TRBJ2-1, with a tentative D call TRBD1 (8 bases). The CDR3 DNA reads TGTGCCAGCAGCTACAGGGGGGGTGATGAGCAGTTCTTC. This sequence encodes CASSYRGGDEQFF.